The present T cell receptor beta chain was sequenced within a study of response to subunit inactivated influenza vaccine (dated 2018 in TCRdb). Context from the whole study: The study used deep quantitative T cell receptor repertoire profiling to track responses to a trivalent subunit inactivated influenza vaccine. Study-wide conclusions, independent of this receptor: The authors suggested that each seasonal influenza vaccination may recruit only a limited number of new T cells.

With respect to this clonotype: Its antigen is still unknown. Base qualities are not at hand, and no much larger clone is one base apart.

Via the germline V gene, CDR1 is SGHVS and CDR2 FNYEAQ. V loses 5 bases at its end and J loses 6 bases; junction bases beyond the gene matches: 13. Reading from cysteine to phenylalanine, the CDR3 counts 17 amino acids. The DNA shown is the 51-base CDR3, in frame from base 1. Libraries were prepared through RT-PCR. The reads were generated on an Illumina HiSeq 2500. TCRdb reanalyzed the raw reads on its own, using fastp at Q25 for trimming and MiXCR for clone calling, and kept in-frame beta chains. Records with the same CDR3 protein are collapsed into one entry carrying the most frequent genes and DNA. For this sample there are over 650,000 distinct CDR3 sequences; about a fifth appear just once. Approximately 11% of the sample is in the top ten clones.

This sequence uses TRBV7-6 and TRBJ2-1, and TRBD2 aligns with 10 junction nucleotides. The receptor's source is a man in his fifties who received an inactivated influenza vaccine. Donor details come from another sample of the same person, matched by shared clones. Sequenced here: PBMCs from blood, sampled more than 4 days after vaccination. In nucleotide form, the sequence is TGTGCCAGCAGCCCCCCCTCCCAGCGGGGGGGCCGCAATGAGCAGTTCTTC. Translated, this is CASSPPSQRGGRNEQFF.